This T cell receptor (beta chain) is drawn from a study of Ad26.COV2.S vaccination and SARS-CoV-2 variants. The wider study: Intramuscularly, Ad26.COV2.S was given either once or twice, 56 days apart. General study findings and limits: Substantial breadth was reported for post-vaccination spike-specific CD8+ and CD4+ T cells.

Germline V gives CDR1 MGHRA, CDR2 YSYEKL. The CDR3 runs to 14 residues. V was clipped by 4 bases and J by 1 base, with 8 bases between them. Using immunoSEQ multiplex PCR, the repertoire was profiled, and TCRdb retains in-frame clones only, with some absent. The sample yields about 350,000 clones, around 89% seen once. As concerns this clone: Its antigen remains unknown.

Treatment given: over 15 received Ad26.COV2.S at low or high dose, single or two shots; roughly 5 received placebo; per-sample allocation not given. Samples were taken on day 63 after the first vaccine or placebo injection. The receptor's source is a person aged 18 to 59 who received the Ad26.COV2.S COVID-19 vaccine or a placebo. The chain recombines TRBV4-1 with TRBJ2-4, with D uncertain. This material consisted of peripheral blood, taken in a trial of Ad26.COV2.S vaccine versus placebo. The CDR3 coding sequence is TGCGCCAGCAGCCCGATCCTGGCCAAAAACATTCAGTACTTC. This gives the protein CASSPILAKNIQYF.